These T cell receptor beta chains were read from a single sample in a study of T cells after posttransplantation cyclophosphamide. TCRdb keeps only in-frame clones here, not all; method: immunoSEQ multiplex PCR. The sample has around 20,000 clones, 75% to 90% seen once. What was sequenced was memory CD4+ T cells sorted from blood. These receptors came from a man aged 30 to 45 in good health and a related stem cell transplant donor. Each CDR3 is given with its conserved first and last residue. The order of the fields is D gene, clone size, V gene, J gene, CDR3 length, CDR3 protein, CDR3 DNA. A D gene is named only where the DNA matches it firmly. Clone sizes are given selectively: once, few, many, or a class where the clone is expanded.

d_gene: .
abundance: .
v_gene: TRBV5-1
j_gene: TRBJ1-4
len: 15
CDR3aa: CASSLRGGGDEKLFF
CDR3nt: TGCGCCAGCAGCCTCCGAGGCGGGGGCGATGAAAAACTGTTTTTT

d_gene: .
abundance: .
v_gene: TRBV6-5
j_gene: TRBJ1-1
len: 13
CDR3aa: CASSSGGNTEAFF
CDR3nt: TGTGCCAGCAGTTCCGGAGGGAACACTGAAGCTTTCTTT

d_gene: .
abundance: .
v_gene: TRBV5-1
j_gene: TRBJ1-2
len: 13
CDR3aa: CASSLDGAALYTF
CDR3nt: TGCGCCAGCAGCTTGGATGGTGCGGCGCTCTACACCTTC

d_gene: .
abundance: .
v_gene: TRBV2
j_gene: TRBJ2-7
len: 12
CDR3aa: CASRAQGREQYF
CDR3nt: TGTGCCAGCAGAGCACAGGGACGCGAGCAGTACTTC

d_gene: TRBD1
abundance: few
v_gene: TRBV5-6
j_gene: TRBJ1-1
len: 14
CDR3aa: CASSWGQGGTEAFF
CDR3nt: TGTGCCAGCAGCTGGGGACAGGGAGGAACTGAAGCTTTCTTT

d_gene: .
abundance: .
v_gene: TRBV2
j_gene: TRBJ1-4
len: 13
CDR3aa: CASSDIFNEKLFF
CDR3nt: TGTGCCAGCAGTGATATCTTTAATGAAAAACTGTTTTTT

d_gene: .
abundance: .
v_gene: TRBV11-1
j_gene: TRBJ1-3
len: 16
CDR3aa: CASSLGGTPSGNTIYF
CDR3nt: TGTGCCAGCAGCTTAGGGGGGACACCCTCTGGAAACACCATATATTTT

d_gene: .
abundance: .
v_gene: TRBV5-4
j_gene: TRBJ2-1
len: 14
CDR3aa: CASSFTGSYNEQFF
CDR3nt: TGTGCCAGCAGCTTTACAGGGTCCTACAATGAGCAGTTCTTC

d_gene: TRBD1
abundance: once
v_gene: TRBV19
j_gene: TRBJ1-5
len: 15
CDR3aa: CATRQGAGGNQPQHF
CDR3nt: TGTGCCACAAGACAGGGGGCGGGTGGCAATCAGCCCCAGCATTTT

d_gene: TRBD1
abundance: .
v_gene: TRBV5-1
j_gene: TRBJ2-3
len: 14
CDR3aa: CASSLGQGADTQYF
CDR3nt: TGCGCCAGCAGCTTGGGACAGGGTGCAGATACGCAGTATTTT

d_gene: .
abundance: .
v_gene: TRBV11-3
j_gene: TRBJ2-1
len: 12
CDR3aa: CASSLDSGEQFF
CDR3nt: TGTGCCAGCAGCTTAGATTCGGGGGAGCAGTTCTTC

d_gene: .
abundance: .
v_gene: TRBV29-1
j_gene: TRBJ1-2
len: 13
CDR3aa: CSVERLTNYGYTF
CDR3nt: TGCAGCGTAGAGAGATTGACTAACTATGGCTACACCTTC

d_gene: .
abundance: .
v_gene: TRBV6-5
j_gene: TRBJ1-2
len: 12
CDR3aa: CASSSQGYGYTF
CDR3nt: TGTGCCAGCAGTTCCCAGGGCTATGGCTACACCTTC

d_gene: .
abundance: .
v_gene: TRBV6-1
j_gene: TRBJ1-2
len: 14
CDR3aa: CASRLGPANYGYTF
CDR3nt: TGTGCCAGCAGATTGGGGCCTGCTAACTATGGCTACACCTTC

d_gene: TRBD1
abundance: .
v_gene: TRBV29-1
j_gene: TRBJ1-3
len: 13
CDR3aa: CSVETGNGNTIYF
CDR3nt: TGCAGCGTCGAGACAGGGAATGGAAACACCATATATTTT

d_gene: .
abundance: .
v_gene: TRBV7-9
j_gene: TRBJ2-1
len: 14
CDR3aa: CASAGFDRFNEQFF
CDR3nt: TGTGCCAGCGCCGGGTTCGACCGGTTCAATGAGCAGTTCTTC

d_gene: TRBD1
abundance: .
v_gene: TRBV5-6
j_gene: TRBJ2-4
len: 14
CDR3aa: CASSLRQGWNIQYF
CDR3nt: TGTGCCAGCAGCCTTCGACAGGGGTGGAACATTCAGTACTTC

d_gene: TRBD1
abundance: .
v_gene: TRBV16
j_gene: TRBJ2-5
len: 15
CDR3aa: CASSQLSGGSETQYF
CDR3nt: TGTGCCAGCAGCCAACTATCAGGGGGCAGCGAGACCCAGTACTTC

d_gene: TRBD1
abundance: .
v_gene: TRBV4-1
j_gene: TRBJ2-7
len: 15
CDR3aa: CASSQDQGQAHEQYF
CDR3nt: TGCGCCAGCAGCCAAGATCAAGGACAGGCTCACGAGCAGTACTTC

d_gene: .
abundance: .
v_gene: TRBV27
j_gene: TRBJ2-6
len: 14
CDR3aa: CASMQGSGANVLTF
CDR3nt: TGTGCCAGCATGCAGGGCTCTGGGGCCAACGTCCTGACTTTC

d_gene: .
abundance: .
v_gene: TRBV5-6
j_gene: TRBJ2-1
len: 14
CDR3aa: CASSSGRRYNEQFF
CDR3nt: TGTGCCAGCAGCTCGGGGAGGCGCTACAATGAGCAGTTCTTC

d_gene: .
abundance: .
v_gene: TRBV6-6
j_gene: TRBJ1-1
len: 13
CDR3aa: CASSSQVPPEAFF
CDR3nt: TGTGCCAGCAGTTCTCAGGTCCCTCCGGAAGCTTTCTTT

d_gene: TRBD1
abundance: once
v_gene: TRBV11-3
j_gene: TRBJ1-1
len: 13
CDR3aa: CASSPGQGSDAFF
CDR3nt: TGTGCCAGCAGCCCCGGACAGGGTTCGGATGCTTTCTTT

d_gene: .
abundance: .
v_gene: TRBV28
j_gene: TRBJ1-6
len: 14
CDR3aa: CASSFSLIDSPLHF
CDR3nt: TGTGCCAGCAGTTTCTCTCTGATAGATTCACCCCTCCACTTT

d_gene: TRBD1
abundance: .
v_gene: TRBV2
j_gene: TRBJ2-7
len: 19
CDR3aa: CASSAGPGQRPLPSYEQYF
CDR3nt: TGTGCCAGCAGCGCAGGACCGGGACAGCGCCCCCTCCCCTCCTACGAGCAGTACTTC

d_gene: .
abundance: .
v_gene: TRBV29-1
j_gene: TRBJ2-3
len: 14
CDR3aa: CSAKEGSFADTQYF
CDR3nt: TGCAGCGCCAAGGAGGGGAGTTTCGCAGATACGCAGTATTTT

d_gene: TRBD2
abundance: .
v_gene: TRBV4-1
j_gene: TRBJ2-7
len: 15
CDR3aa: CASSQPGTSSYEQYF
CDR3nt: TGCGCCAGCAGCCAGCCCGGGACTAGCAGCTACGAGCAGTACTTC

d_gene: TRBD2
abundance: .
v_gene: TRBV4-2
j_gene: TRBJ2-5
len: 16
CDR3aa: CASSQDPAGDGETQYF
CDR3nt: TGTGCCAGCAGCCAAGATCCAGCGGGGGACGGAGAGACCCAGTACTTC

d_gene: TRBD1
abundance: .
v_gene: TRBV13
j_gene: TRBJ2-7
len: 15
CDR3aa: CASSPRDRGSYEQYF
CDR3nt: TGTGCCAGCAGCCCCCGGGACAGGGGATCCTACGAGCAGTACTTC

d_gene: .
abundance: .
v_gene: TRBV10-3
j_gene: TRBJ2-7
len: 14
CDR3aa: CATRPGGNSYEQYF
CDR3nt: TGTGCCACACGCCCAGGAGGAAACTCCTACGAGCAGTACTTC

d_gene: TRBD1
abundance: .
v_gene: TRBV4-1
j_gene: TRBJ2-1
len: 15
CDR3aa: CASSQGQFSYNEQFF
CDR3nt: TGCGCCAGCAGCCAGGGACAGTTCTCCTACAATGAGCAGTTCTTC

d_gene: TRBD1
abundance: .
v_gene: TRBV6-5
j_gene: TRBJ1-1
len: 15
CDR3aa: CASSYRTGMNTEAFF
CDR3nt: TGTGCCAGCAGTTATCGGACAGGAATGAACACTGAAGCTTTCTTT

d_gene: .
abundance: .
v_gene: TRBV27
j_gene: TRBJ1-2
len: 13
CDR3aa: CASSLTPLEGYTF
CDR3nt: TGTGCCAGCAGTTTGACCCCCTTGGAGGGCTACACCTTC

d_gene: TRBD1
abundance: .
v_gene: TRBV5-5
j_gene: TRBJ2-5
len: 15
CDR3aa: CASSRDRGAQETQYF
CDR3nt: TGTGCCAGCAGCCGGGACAGGGGGGCCCAAGAGACCCAGTACTTC

d_gene: .
abundance: .
v_gene: TRBV5-1
j_gene: TRBJ1-5
len: 15
CDR3aa: CASSLETGRGQPQHF
CDR3nt: TGCGCCAGCAGCTTGGAGACAGGAAGAGGTCAGCCCCAGCATTTT

d_gene: .
abundance: .
v_gene: TRBV7-9
j_gene: TRBJ1-1
len: 17
CDR3aa: CASSSPIRTVMNTEAFF
CDR3nt: TGTGCCAGCAGCTCCCCCATCCGGACAGTTATGAACACTGAAGCTTTCTTT

d_gene: .
abundance: .
v_gene: TRBV28
j_gene: TRBJ2-7
len: 14
CDR3aa: CASSLVTPTYEQYF
CDR3nt: TGTGCCAGCAGTTTAGTGACACCAACCTACGAGCAGTACTTC

d_gene: TRBD2
abundance: .
v_gene: TRBV13
j_gene: TRBJ2-7
len: 18
CDR3aa: CASSRRRERGAESYEQYF
CDR3nt: TGTGCCAGCAGCCGACGGAGGGAGCGGGGGGCTGAATCCTACGAGCAGTACTTC

d_gene: .
abundance: .
v_gene: TRBV9
j_gene: TRBJ1-1
len: 12
CDR3aa: CASSQATGKAFF
CDR3nt: TGTGCCAGCAGCCAAGCTACGGGTAAAGCTTTCTTT

d_gene: TRBD1
abundance: .
v_gene: TRBV5-1
j_gene: TRBJ2-5
len: 14
CDR3aa: CASSRDRGQETQYF
CDR3nt: TGCGCCAGCAGCCGGGACAGGGGTCAAGAGACCCAGTACTTC

d_gene: .
abundance: .
v_gene: TRBV4-2
j_gene: TRBJ2-3
len: 14
CDR3aa: CASSQDPREATQYF
CDR3nt: TGTGCCAGCAGCCAAGATCCACGGGAAGCTACGCAGTATTTT

d_gene: TRBD2
abundance: medium-sized
v_gene: TRBV4-2
j_gene: TRBJ2-2
len: 19
CDR3aa: CASSQGSSSGGLNTGELFF
CDR3nt: TGTGCCAGCAGCCAAGGTTCGTCTAGCGGGGGGCTGAACACCGGGGAGCTGTTTTTT

d_gene: TRBD1
abundance: once
v_gene: TRBV6-1
j_gene: TRBJ1-2
len: 14
CDR3aa: CASRAGTANYGYTF
CDR3nt: TGTGCCAGCAGGGCCGGGACAGCTAACTATGGCTACACCTTC

d_gene: .
abundance: .
v_gene: TRBV5-4
j_gene: TRBJ1-1
len: 14
CDR3aa: CASSLDRANTEAFF
CDR3nt: TGTGCCAGCAGCTTGGACAGGGCGAACACTGAAGCTTTCTTT

d_gene: .
abundance: .
v_gene: TRBV29-1
j_gene: TRBJ2-7
len: 12
CDR3aa: CSVAQTNYEQYF
CDR3nt: TGCAGCGTTGCACAAACAAACTACGAGCAGTACTTC

d_gene: .
abundance: .
v_gene: TRBV19
j_gene: TRBJ1-2
len: 15
CDR3aa: CASSDVGGGSDGYTF
CDR3nt: TGTGCCAGTTCCGACGTGGGAGGGGGGTCGGACGGCTACACCTTC

d_gene: TRBD1
abundance: .
v_gene: TRBV5-1
j_gene: TRBJ2-5
len: 14
CDR3aa: CASKGGQAQETQYF
CDR3nt: TGCGCCAGCAAAGGGGGACAGGCGCAAGAGACCCAGTACTTC

d_gene: .
abundance: few
v_gene: TRBV28
j_gene: TRBJ1-6
len: 13
CDR3aa: CASYRAGDSPLHF
CDR3nt: TGTGCCAGCTACAGGGCGGGAGATTCACCCCTCCACTTT

d_gene: .
abundance: .
v_gene: TRBV7-9
j_gene: TRBJ1-2
len: 15
CDR3aa: CASSEGGRLNYGYTF
CDR3nt: TGTGCCAGCAGCGAGGGCGGGCGGCTTAACTATGGCTACACCTTC

d_gene: .
abundance: .
v_gene: TRBV19
j_gene: TRBJ1-5
len: 13
CDR3aa: CASSITGDQPQHF
CDR3nt: TGTGCCAGTAGTATTACAGGTGATCAGCCCCAGCATTTT

d_gene: .
abundance: .
v_gene: TRBV7-9
j_gene: TRBJ2-7
len: 12
CDR3aa: CASSSTGSEQYF
CDR3nt: TGTGCCAGCAGCTCAACAGGGAGCGAGCAGTACTTC

d_gene: .
abundance: .
v_gene: TRBV4-3
j_gene: TRBJ1-1
len: 15
CDR3aa: CASSQEGTKATEAFF
CDR3nt: TGCGCCAGCAGCCAAGAGGGGACAAAGGCGACTGAAGCTTTCTTT

d_gene: .
abundance: once
v_gene: TRBV19
j_gene: TRBJ2-2
len: 16
CDR3aa: CASSTRPGSSTGELFF
CDR3nt: TGTGCCAGTAGTACCCGACCAGGCTCTTCCACCGGGGAGCTGTTTTTT

d_gene: .
abundance: .
v_gene: TRBV6-1
j_gene: TRBJ2-2
len: 16
CDR3aa: CASSEARGVNTGELFF
CDR3nt: TGTGCCAGCAGTGAAGCGCGGGGAGTGAACACCGGGGAGCTGTTTTTT